This entry lists 21 T cell receptor beta chains sequenced from one sample in a study of T cell changes during pregnancy in multiple sclerosis. Assay: immunoSEQ multiplex PCR; the TCRdb copy retains only in-frame clones and omits some. The repertoire holds tens of thousands of clones, with about 92% as singletons. Sequenced material: peripheral blood, taken after pregnancy. All receptors derive from a female donor with multiple sclerosis, enrolled in a pregnancy study.

DNA for the CDR3: TGTGCCAGCAGCCCGGGAGGTGGCTACACTGAAGCTTTCTTT. It encodes CASSPGGGYTEAFF. The J gene is TRBJ1-1, the V gene TRBV4-2; D remains unclear. Germline V lookup: CDR1 LGHNA, CDR2 YNFKEQ. V was pared by 4 bases and J by 3 bases, with 12 bases between. The CDR3 length is 14 residues.

The chain is built from TRBV6-1 and TRBJ2-3, with 9 bases that match TRBD2. There are 17 residues in the CDR3. Germline values: CDR1 MNHNS, CDR2 SASEGT. V lost 1 base to trimming and J lost 4 bases; unmatched junction nucleotides: 9. The CDR3 is CASSEDLAGVVADTQYF. In DNA form, the CDR3 reads TGTGCCAGCAGTGAAGACTTAGCGGGAGTGGTCGCAGATACGCAGTATTTT.

The V gene is TRBV6-4, the J gene TRBJ2-2; 9 positions agree with TRBD2. There are 13 residues in the CDR3. The V gene's germline CDR1 is MRHNA and CDR2 SNTAGT. The V segment lost 6 bases and the J segment 7 bases; nucleotides outside the gene matches: 3. CDR3 protein: CASRNSGSGELFF. Here the CDR3 DNA reads TGTGCCAGCAGGAATAGCGGGAGCGGGGAGCTGTTTTTT.

This sequence joins TRBV7-2 and TRBJ2-5, with TRBD1 matching over 8 bases. The CDR3 is 15 residues long. Germline assignment: CDR1 SGHTA and CDR2 FQGNSA. With 4 bases clipped from V and 1 base from J, the junction kept 5 bases outside the gene matches. CDR3 in amino acids: CASSWETGAQETQYF. Here the CDR3 DNA reads TGTGCCAGCAGCTGGGAGACAGGGGCCCAAGAGACCCAGTACTTC.

This sequence joins TRBV29-1 and TRBJ2-6; a weak D match, TRBD2 (5 bases). V was clipped by 7 bases and J by 2 bases, with 12 bases between them. Germline V gene lookup returns CDR1 SQVTM and CDR2 ANQGSEA. CDR3 length: 14 amino acids. The CDR3 DNA reads as TGCAGCGCCGGACTGTCCCCTGGGGCCAACGTCCTGACTTTC. Amino acids: CSAGLSPGANVLTF.

This clone is a singleton in its sample. The CDR3 region is CAWSAGYGRGETQYF. DNA for the CDR3: TGTGCCTGGAGCGCCGGGTATGGTAGGGGAGAGACCCAGTACTTC. The chain carries TRBV30 and TRBJ2-5; D possibly corresponds to TRBD1 (5 bases). CDR3 length equals 15 residues. With 3 bases removed from V and 4 bases from J, the gap between germline ends came to 18 bases. Germline lookup yields CDR1 GTSNPN and CDR2 SVGIG (reference sequence).

The V gene is TRBV6-5, the J gene TRBJ1-5, with D hard to call. The CDR3 length is 13 residues. V was clipped by 0 bases and J by 5 bases, with 5 bases between them. Germline V gives CDR1 MNHEY, CDR2 SVGAGI. CDR3 DNA sequence: TGTGCCAGCAGTTACTCTCCGGATCAGCCCCAGCATTTT. Amino acid sequence: CASSYSPDQPQHF.

The V gene is TRBV2, the J gene TRBJ1-2, with a weak D call TRBD1 (5 bases). The ends were cut back, 4 bases at V and 8 bases at J, with 26 bases in the middle. The germline V gene encodes CDR1 SNHLY and CDR2 FYNNEI. The CDR3 is made up of 17 amino acids. The DNA of the CDR3 is TGTGCCAGCAGTGTTAGATTTTTATTGAGGCAGGGTCGAGGCTACACCTTC. Translating gives CASSVRFLLRQGRGYTF.

This chain joins TRBV13 and TRBJ1-4; 9 bases map to TRBD1. The CDR3 covers 16 residues. From germline, CDR1 is PRHDT and CDR2 FYEKMQ (reference sequence). V lost 5 bases and J lost 8; bases outside the gene matches: 12. The CDR3 reads CASSLFRQGGMEKLFF. The CDR3, as DNA: TGTGCCAGCAGCCTATTCCGACAGGGGGGAATGGAAAAACTGTTTTTT. Combining the CDR3 with reference TRBV13 and TRBJ1-4 gives the whole variable domain AAGVIQSPRHLIKEKRETATLKCYPIPRHDTVYWYQQGPGQDPQFLISFYEKMQSDKGSIPDRFSAQQFSDYHSELNMSSLELGDSALYFCASSLFRQGGMEKLFFGSGTQLSVL.

The table lists this clone with a count of one. This sequence joins TRBV5-4 and TRBJ2-1, with 10 positions matching TRBD2. Germline-derived CDR1 and CDR2 are SGHNT and YYREEE (reference sequence). After removal of 4 bases from V and 6 bases from J, the junction contained 10 bases not matched to a gene. This CDR3 region has 16 residues. The CDR3 DNA reads TGTGCCAGCAGCGGGGGGAGCGGGAGGGCCGTCAATGAGCAGTTCTTC. Translating it yields CASSGGSGRAVNEQFF.

This chain joins TRBV18 and TRBJ1-1, with D perhaps TRBD1 (6 bases). The CDR3 totals 12 residues. Germline V gene lookup returns CDR1 KGHSH and CDR2 LQKENI. V was trimmed by 5 bases and J by 8 bases, leaving 12 bases between them. The DNA for the CDR3 is TGTGCCAGCTCAGGACGACAGGCCGAAGCTTTCTTT. The encoded protein is CASSGRQAEAFF.

This chain joins TRBV18 and TRBJ2-7; D gene uncertain. The germline V gene encodes CDR1 KGHSH and CDR2 LQKENI. V lost 3 bases and J lost 2, with 11 bases in between. The CDR3 extends over 14 amino acids. The chain's CDR3 is CASSPTQQTYEQYF. Written as DNA, the CDR3 is TGTGCCAGCTCACCCACTCAACAGACCTACGAGCAGTACTTC.

The chain combines TRBV21-1 with TRBJ2-7; TRBD1 reflects the table's D call only, with no check against the DNA. TRBV21-1 is termed a pseudogene. The CDR3 length is 12 residues. The CDR3 protein is CASSKGTGGPYF. CDR3 in DNA: TGTGCCAGCAGCAAAGGGACAGGGGGCCCGTACTTC.

This clone was observed a handful of times. The chain is built from TRBV5-1 and TRBJ2-1; 7 bases fit TRBD1. This CDR3 contains 14 residues. Per germline, CDR1 SGHRS and CDR2 YFSETQ. Trimming took 8 bases from V and 4 from J; bases not matched to a gene: 9. The CDR3 sequence is CASKTGSIYNEQFF. Here the CDR3 DNA reads TGCGCCAGTAAGACAGGGTCCATTTACAATGAGCAGTTCTTC.

In its sample, this clone was seen a few times. The chain carries TRBV18 and TRBJ1-1; D ambiguous. The germline V and J ends were trimmed by 4 bases and 0 bases, with 6 bases remaining between them. This CDR3 comprises 13 residues. Germline CDR1 is KGHSH and CDR2 is LQKENI. In DNA, the CDR3 is TGTGCCAGCTCACTTAGAATGAACACTGAAGCTTTCTTT. It yields the protein CASSLRMNTEAFF.

V and J are TRBV5-1 and TRBJ2-2; a weak D match, TRBD1 (5 bases). The CDR3 has 13 amino acids. Germline assignment: CDR1 SGHRS and CDR2 YFSETQ. V dropped 4 bases and J dropped 1 base, with 5 bases sitting between them. The CDR3 DNA reads as TGCGCCAGCAGCCAGGGGAACACCGGGGAGCTGTTTTTT. Its protein product is CASSQGNTGELFF.

The V gene is TRBV7-9, the J gene TRBJ2-7; 8 nucleotides agree with TRBD2. Trimming took 8 bases from V and 0 from J; bases not matched to a gene: 3. The CDR3 has 13 amino acids. Germline values: CDR1 SEHNR, CDR2 FQNEAQ (reference sequence). Written as DNA, the CDR3 is TGTGCCAGCGGGACTAGACTCTCCTACGAGCAGTACTTC. Amino acid sequence: CASGTRLSYEQYF.

There are a few counts of this clone. The chain recombines TRBV2 with TRBJ1-1; D gene uncertain. The V and J ends lost 3 bases and 0 bases respectively, with 5 bases between them. Germline-derived CDR1 and CDR2 are SNHLY and FYNNEI. This CDR3 is 13 amino acids long. CDR3 sequence (DNA): TGTGCCAGCAGTGATATTCTGAACACTGAAGCTTTCTTT. As protein: CASSDILNTEAFF.

This sequence joins TRBV5-1 and TRBJ2-2, with unresolved D. Germline assignment: CDR1 SGHRS and CDR2 YFSETQ. Trimming pared 3 bases from V and 6 bases from J, leaving 12 bases between. The CDR3 consists of 14 residues. The CDR3 DNA sequence: TGCGCCAGCAGCTGGGCCTTTGGTCCCGGGGAGCTGTTTTTT. Its protein is CASSWAFGPGELFF.

This clone was recorded only once. This chain connects TRBV18 to TRBJ1-1; TRBD1 matches 7 bases. The trim removed 0 bases at V and 4 bases at J, leaving 2 bases unmatched. CDR3 size: 14 residues. CDR1 is KGHSH and CDR2 is LQKENI in the germline V gene. The CDR3 loop is CASSPPDRATEAFF. Here the CDR3 DNA reads TGTGCCAGCTCACCACCCGACAGGGCCACTGAAGCTTTCTTT.

This sequence joins TRBV7-9 and TRBJ1-6, with a possible D match to TRBD1 (5 bases). This CDR3 is built from 18 residues. The germline V gene has CDR1 SEHNR and CDR2 FQNEAQ (reference sequence). V gave up 4 bases and J gave up 7 bases, with 23 bases separating them. CDR3 region: CASSSRPGEDSGNSPLHF. CDR3 nucleotide sequence: TGTGCCAGCAGCTCTAGGCCGGGGGAAGACTCGGGAAATTCACCCCTCCACTTT.